What follows are 23 T cell receptor beta chains derived from one specimen sequenced in a study of CD8 T cells in ankylosing spondylitis (dated by TCRdb to 2016 to 2017). The paper as a whole reports these results and caveats: Blood from ankylosing spondylitis patients appeared to be characterized by a TCR beta motif composed of about eight highly homologous amino acid variants.

These receptors are not linked to any known antigen. The protocol used for the library was 5' RACE. Sequencing took place on an Illumina HiSeq 2500. The public reads were quality trimmed at Q25 with fastp and then assembled into clones with MiXCR by TCRdb, keeping productive beta chains. When rows share a CDR3 protein, they turn into one entry using the most common DNA and genes. A total of hundreds of thousands of distinct CDR3 sequences appear in this sample, approximately 10% of them only once. The ten most abundant clones make up about 0.5% of the sample. The sequenced material came from blood, either unsorted or a sorted T cell fraction (not recorded which). The receptor source for this set is a male donor with ankylosing spondylitis.

This clonotype was observed many times. The J gene is TRBJ1-1, the V gene TRBV29-1, with D possibly being TRBD1 (6 bases). Germline V gene data show CDR1 as SQVTM and CDR2 as ANQGSEA. The CDR3 contains 14 residues. Trimming removed 4 bases from V and 4 bases from J, with 16 bases in between. The chain's CDR3 is CSVGVGGAITEAFF. Here the CDR3 DNA reads TGCAGCGTTGGGGTCGGGGGCGCGATCACTGAAGCTTTCTTT.

This clonotype has more than one count but fewer than ten. CDR3 nucleotide sequence: TGTGCCAGCAGGTTATGGAGTGGGGGAAACACCATATATTTT. Translation gives CASRLWSGGNTIYF. V and J are TRBV6-5 and TRBJ1-3; D gene uncertain. Germline loops: CDR1 MNHEY, CDR2 SVGAGI. The length of the CDR3 is 14 residues. Trimming cost V 6 bases and J 4 bases, with 13 bases left between them.

This clonotype was counted at least ten times. The V gene is TRBV5-1, the J gene TRBJ2-1, with TRBD2 as a possible D gene (6 bases). Trimming left V 4 bases short and J 1 base short, with 9 bases between. CDR1 is SGHRS, CDR2 YFSETQ, per germline. This CDR3 is built from 14 residues. The CDR3 loop is CASSPGTSYNEQFF. CDR3 DNA: TGCGCCAGCAGCCCCGGGACTTCCTACAATGAGCAGTTCTTC.

This clonotype was counted only a few times. The CDR3 protein is CASSLAGRGVGHWGDTQYF. The CDR3 DNA sequence: TGTGCCAGCAGCTTAGCTGGTAGGGGCGTGGGACATTGGGGAGATACGCAGTATTTT. The genes are TRBV7-2 and TRBJ2-3; tentatively, D is TRBD1 (6 bases). CDR1 is SGHTA and CDR2 is FQGNSA in the germline V gene. The CDR3 contains 19 residues. V was trimmed by 0 bases and J by 5 bases, leaving 24 bases between them.

This clonotype was detected a few times. The chain employs TRBV7-9 and TRBJ2-3; D might be TRBD1 (5 bases). Germline-derived CDR1 and CDR2 are SEHNR and FQNEAQ (reference sequence). V shed 5 bases and J shed 2 bases, with 17 bases lying between them. The CDR3 runs to 16 residues. CDR3 DNA: TGTGCCAGCAGCCCCCAGGGTAGCTGGGACACAGATACGCAGTATTTT. Translation: CASSPQGSWDTDTQYF.

This clonotype was detected a few times. The V gene is TRBV7-2, the J gene TRBJ2-1, with D unresolved. V was cut by 0 bases and J by 6 bases, with 9 bases left in between. Germline CDR1 reads SGHTA; CDR2 reads FQGNSA. This CDR3 spans 14 amino acids. The DNA for the CDR3 is TGTGCCAGCAGCTTAGCGATTCGGTCCAATGAGCAGTTCTTC. This translates into CASSLAIRSNEQFF. Using reference TRBV7-2 and TRBJ2-1 for the parts outside the CDR3, the full variable domain is GAGVSQSPSNKVTEKGKDVELRCDPISGHTALYWYRQSLGQGLEFLIYFQGNSAPDKSGLPSDRFSAERTGGSVSTLTIQRTQQEDSAVYLCASSLAIRSNEQFFGPGTRLTVL.

CDR3 in DNA: TGTGCCAGCAGCTTAACAAACGTAGGGGTCGATGAGCAGTTCTTC. Translating gives CASSLTNVGVDEQFF. V gene TRBV7-3 combines with J gene TRBJ2-1, with a weak D call TRBD1 (5 bases). Germline lookup yields CDR1 SGHTA and CDR2 FQGTGA. With 0 bases removed from V and 8 bases from J, the gap between germline ends came to 14 bases. The CDR3 runs to 15 residues.

This rearrangement joins TRBV2 to TRBJ2-2; no definite D call. V lost 1 base and J 6 bases, leaving 12 bases between the germline ends. Germline V gene lookup returns CDR1 SNHLY and CDR2 FYNNEI. The CDR3 spans 15 residues. The CDR3: CASSEVRVDAGELFF. In DNA, the CDR3 is TGTGCCAGCAGTGAAGTACGGGTTGACGCCGGGGAGCTGTTTTTT.

This rearrangement joins TRBV20-1 to TRBJ2-2; a possible D gene is TRBD1 (6 bases). This CDR3 has 15 residues. The ends were cut back, 2 bases at V and 5 bases at J, with 15 bases in the middle. The germline CDR1 and CDR2 sequences are DFQATT and SNEGSKA (reference sequence). CDR3 nucleotides: TGCAGTGCTAGAATTTCGGGACACACAACCGGGGAGCTGTTTTTT. It specifies CSARISGHTTGELFF.

This chain joins TRBV9 and TRBJ1-1, with no clear D. The germline gives CDR1 SGDLS, CDR2 YYNGEE. The V end was cut by 4 bases, the J end by 4 bases, with 14 bases between. This CDR3 contains 14 residues. In nucleotides, the CDR3 is TGTGCCAGCAGCCCCGGACCAGCGAGCACTGAAGCTTTCTTT. It translates to CASSPGPASTEAFF. Based on the CDR3 plus reference TRBV9 and TRBJ1-1, the full variable domain is DSGVTQTPKHLITATGQRVTLRCSPRSGDLSVYWYQQSLDQGLQFLIQYYNGEERAKGNILERFSAQQFPDLHSELNLSSLELGDSALYFCASSPGPASTEAFFGQGTRLTVV.

This clonotype occurred many times. The chain joins TRBV6-5 to TRBJ2-1; D call uncertain. Trimming stripped 2 bases from V and 6 bases from J, with 5 bases between. Germline V lookup: CDR1 MNHEY, CDR2 SVGAGI. The length of the CDR3 is 12 residues. The CDR3 is CASSYTSNEQFF. Here the CDR3 DNA reads TGTGCCAGCAGTTACACAAGCAATGAGCAGTTCTTC.

This clonotype was observed a handful of times. In DNA, the CDR3 is TGCAGTGCTAGAACGGTCAGTTTCTTGAACACTGAAGCTTTCTTT. Protein product: CSARTVSFLNTEAFF. The chain joins TRBV20-1 to TRBJ1-1; D call uncertain. The CDR3 runs to 15 residues. Germline values: CDR1 DFQATT, CDR2 SNEGSKA (reference sequence). With 2 bases removed from V and 0 bases from J, the gap between germline ends came to 13 bases.

This clonotype was observed a handful of times. For the CDR3, the DNA is TGTGCCAGCAGCCAAGCAGGGGCAGGGACCCAGTACTTC. Its protein product is CASSQAGAGTQYF. The rearrangement uses TRBV4-2 and TRBJ2-5; TRBD1 is a possible D gene (6 bases). Germline values: CDR1 LGHNA, CDR2 YNFKEQ. CDR3 length: 13 residues. Trimming removed 1 base from V and 7 bases from J, with 10 bases in between.

This clonotype appeared a few times. This chain joins TRBV5-6 and TRBJ1-1; tentative D call: TRBD1 (6 bases). The ends were cut back, 1 base at V and 3 bases at J, with 13 bases in the middle. Germline-derived CDR1 and CDR2 are SGHDT and YYEEEE. The CDR3 has 15 residues. The CDR3 DNA follows: TGTGCCAGCAGCTTGAGTGGGGGCGTAGACACTGAAGCTTTCTTT. Amino acid sequence: CASSLSGGVDTEAFF.

This clonotype has just a few counts. One junction end disagrees with the germline gene, perhaps due to a read error. The V call is TRBV10-3, the J call TRBJ1-2; possible D gene TRBD1, 5 bases. CDR3 length equals 14 residues. CDR1 ENHRY and CDR2 SYGVKD come from the germline V gene. For the CDR3, the DNA is TGTGCCATCACGGGTCAGGGCGGGAACTATGACTACACCTTC. It yields the protein CAITGQGGNYDYTF.

This clonotype was counted only a few times. The rearrangement uses TRBV5-6 and TRBJ2-3; no firm D call. Trimming cost V 0 bases and J 8 bases, with 7 bases left between them. Germline V gene lookup returns CDR1 SGHDT and CDR2 YYEEEE. The CDR3 spans 12 residues. The DNA of the CDR3 is TGTGCCAGCAGCTTGGCCCTAGGTACGCAGTATTTT. It codes for CASSLALGTQYF. The entire variable domain, with the rest obtained from reference TRBV5-6 and TRBJ2-3, is as follows: DAGVTQSPTHLIKTRGQQVTLRCSPKSGHDTVSWYQQALGQGPQFIFQYYEEEERQRGNFPDRFSGHQFPNYSSELNVNALLLGDSALYLCASSLALGTQYFGPGTRLTVL.

This clonotype appeared a few times. The genes are TRBV7-2 and TRBJ1-1; perhaps TRBD1 as D (5 bases). The CDR3 extends over 13 amino acids. CDR1 SGHTA and CDR2 FQGNSA come from the germline V gene. Trimming took off 5 bases at V and 1 base at J, with 8 bases between the two ends. CDR3 protein: CASSDRSNTEAFF. In DNA form, the CDR3 reads TGTGCCAGCAGCGACAGATCGAACACTGAAGCTTTCTTT.

The rearrangement uses TRBV3-1 and TRBJ2-3; D gene ambiguous. V lost 4 bases and J lost 4, with 12 bases in between. The CDR3 spans 14 residues. CDR1 and CDR2 from the germline V gene are LGHDT and YNNKEL (reference sequence). The CDR3 reads CASSPPSIPDTQYF. The CDR3 DNA reads as TGTGCCAGCAGCCCCCCGAGTATCCCAGATACGCAGTATTTT.

The chain carries TRBV20-1 and TRBJ1-1, with D possibly being TRBD1 (5 bases). Trimming removed 6 bases at V and 4 bases at J, with 12 bases between. The CDR3 has 12 amino acids. Germline V gene sequence: CDR1 DFQATT, CDR2 SNEGSKA (reference sequence). DNA for the CDR3: TGCAGTGCCTACATGGGGGTCACTGAAGCTTTCTTT. Translated, it gives CSAYMGVTEAFF.

This sequence joins TRBV28 and TRBJ2-7; D may be TRBD1 (6 bases). CDR1 is MDHEN, CDR2 SYDVKM, per germline. CDR3 size: 15 residues. The V end was cut by 1 base, the J end by 3 bases, with 13 bases between. The CDR3 loop is CASSLSPQGNYEQYF. In DNA form, the CDR3 reads TGTGCCAGCAGTTTATCGCCGCAGGGGAACTACGAGCAGTACTTC.

In its sample, this clonotype was seen many times. The V call is TRBV20-1, the J call TRBJ2-7; 8 bases align to TRBD2. This CDR3 has 14 amino acids. V shed 6 bases, J shed 5 bases, and the junction held 12 bases outside the gene matches. Germline-derived CDR1 and CDR2 are DFQATT and SNEGSKA (reference sequence). Here the CDR3 reads CSATQPGLGNEQYF. The DNA of the CDR3 is TGCAGTGCCACACAGCCGGGACTAGGGAACGAGCAGTACTTC.

This clonotype has more than one count but fewer than ten. The J gene is TRBJ2-7, the V gene TRBV4-2; 8 bases agree with TRBD2. The CDR3 is made up of 15 amino acids. V dropped 0 bases and J dropped 6; count of bases not matched to a gene: 7. In germline, CDR1 is LGHNA, CDR2 YNFKEQ. The CDR3 protein is CASSQDLAGGGEQYF. CDR3 DNA sequence: TGTGCCAGCAGCCAAGATCTTGCGGGAGGCGGCGAGCAGTACTTC.

The J gene is TRBJ2-3, the V gene TRBV4-2, with TRBD2 as a possible D gene (5 bases). Germline CDR1 is LGHNA and CDR2 is YNFKEQ. The CDR3 totals 15 residues. The germline V and J ends were trimmed by 2 bases and 0 bases, with 9 bases remaining between them. In nucleotides, the CDR3 is TGTGCCAGCAGCCAACAGCGGAGCAGCACAGATACGCAGTATTTT. This sequence encodes CASSQQRSSTDTQYF.